This TCR beta chain came from a study of human T cells and chemical hapten exposure. One entry per CDR3 protein results from TCRdb running MiXCR on the RACE reads. This table holds around 150,000 distinct CDR3 sequences, 13% to 15% found once. The time point was: patch test 1, 2 weeks after DPC sensitization. Treatment defined: therapeutic diphenylcyclopropenone sensitization with weekly scalp DPC. Every donor had alopecia and was 18 to 70 years old; all were suitable for DPC. Unfractionated whole blood yielded the extracted total RNA. General study results and limits: Expanded TCR sets contained significantly more large CDR3 similarity clusters than controls. Counts of TCRs above 1 in 1000 frequency stayed unchanged with DPC sensitization.

This CDR3 spans 15 amino acids. CDR1 is SGHAT, CDR2 FQNNGV, per germline. Turning to this clonotype: Its antigen is as yet unknown. The germline gene is not matched at one end of the junction; a read error may be the cause.

This TCR was recovered from a woman aged 25 to 39 with alopecia areata. Some clones in this sample may be carry-over from other donors' samples. This material consisted of whole blood, taken in connection with sensitization to the hapten diphenylcyclopropenone (DPC). The J gene is TRBJ2-1, the V gene TRBV11-2; the D is unclear. The CDR3 spells CASSLEPRSYNGQFF. CDR3 sequence (DNA): TGTGCCAGCAGCTTAGAACCGCGCTCCTACAATGGGCAGTTCTTC.